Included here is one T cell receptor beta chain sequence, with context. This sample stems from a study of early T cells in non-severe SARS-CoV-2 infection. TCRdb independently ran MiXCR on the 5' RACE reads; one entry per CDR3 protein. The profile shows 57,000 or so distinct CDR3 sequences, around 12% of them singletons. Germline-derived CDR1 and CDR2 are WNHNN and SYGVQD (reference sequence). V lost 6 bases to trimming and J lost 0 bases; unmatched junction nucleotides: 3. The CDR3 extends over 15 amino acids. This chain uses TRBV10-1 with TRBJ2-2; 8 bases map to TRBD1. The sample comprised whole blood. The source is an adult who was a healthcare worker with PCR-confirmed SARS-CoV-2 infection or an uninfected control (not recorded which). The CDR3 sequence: CASSRTGTNTGELFF. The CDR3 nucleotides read TGCGCCAGCAGCCGGACAGGGACGAACACCGGGGAGCTGTTTTTT.